These 12 T cell receptor beta chains were all obtained from the same sample, sequenced in a study of cytomegalovirus exposure and HLA in healthy donors. It was with 60 Vbeta and 13 Jbeta primers that the PCR ran. Repertoires were generated with immunoSEQ multiplex PCR, while TCRdb's copy carries only in-frame clones and drops some. The table includes under 200,000 clones, 70% to 80% detected once. Material for sequencing was PBMCs. Every receptor here comes from a man aged 60 to 75 in good health and CMV-seronegative.

The chain uses TRBV6-6 and TRBJ1-5, with 9 positions matching TRBD1. The CDR3 has 15 residues. Germline V lookup: CDR1 MNHNY, CDR2 SVGAGI (reference sequence). Germline trimming cut 5 bases from V and 7 bases from J; bases unmatched to any gene: 9. CDR3 loop: CASSKTGGELQPQHF. CDR3 coding DNA: TGTGCCAGCAGTAAGACAGGGGGAGAGTTACAGCCCCAGCATTTT.

The chain is built from TRBV28 and TRBJ2-7, with 14 bases that match TRBD2. CDR3 length equals 19 residues. J lost 2 bases, V lost 4 bases, and 13 bases had no gene match. The germline V gene has CDR1 MDHEN and CDR2 SYDVKM. The CDR3 bases are TGTGCCAGCAGTTCTGGGACTAGCGGGAGTAGAAACGGGGCCTACGAGCAGTACTTC. Protein sequence: CASSSGTSGSRNGAYEQYF.

This chain uses TRBV2 with TRBJ2-7; 12 nucleotides match TRBD2. J was trimmed by 0 bases and V by 6 bases; bases with no gene match: 3. CDR3 length: 15 amino acids. Germline V lookup: CDR1 SNHLY, CDR2 FYNNEI. In DNA, the CDR3 is TGTGCCAGCAGGGCACTAGCGGGAGGCTCCTACGAGCAGTACTTC. Its translation: CASRALAGGSYEQYF.

To note about this clone: Germline is not matched at one junction end, which may reflect a read error. The chain couples TRBV7-9 to TRBJ2-7; 8 bases match TRBD1. There are 16 residues in the CDR3. Looked up from germline, CDR1 is SEHNR and CDR2 is FQNEAQ (reference sequence). The DNA of the CDR3 is TGTTCCAGCACGGGTGGGGTGGGCAGGGGGCGCCGCGAGCAGTACTTC. Encoded protein: CSSTGGVGRGRREQYF.

The table lists this clone with a count of one. The rearrangement links TRBV5-1 to TRBJ2-7; tentatively, D is TRBD2 (6 bases). Germline V lookup: CDR1 SGHRS, CDR2 YFSETQ. This CDR3 is built from 12 residues. V was cut by 7 bases and J by 1 base, with 9 bases left in between. CDR3 DNA: TGCGCCAGCGGCGGGACTTCCTACGAGCAGTACTTC. Translated, it gives CASGGTSYEQYF.

The chain recombines TRBV18 with TRBJ2-5; a weak D match, TRBD2 (6 bases). Germline V gives CDR1 KGHSH, CDR2 LQKENI. This CDR3 contains 17 residues. V lost 3 bases and J lost 4, with 21 bases in between. CDR3 nucleotides: TGTGCCAGCTCACCGGCCGCGTCCTTGGGAGGATCAGAGACCCAGTACTTC. It specifies CASSPAASLGGSETQYF.

The rearrangement links TRBV9 to TRBJ1-4, with 9 bases identical to TRBD1. The V gene's germline CDR1 is SGDLS and CDR2 YYNGEE. This CDR3 has 16 amino acids. V shed 3 bases and J 8 bases; nucleotides not matched to a gene: 11. As DNA, the CDR3 is TGTGCCAGCAGCGCTTCAACAGGGGGCGTTAAAGAAAAACTGTTTTTT. This translates into CASSASTGGVKEKLFF.

V usage is TRBV30 and J usage is TRBJ1-5; D perhaps matches TRBD1 (6 bases). Trimming removed 1 base at V and 7 bases at J, with 11 bases between. CDR3 size: 13 residues. Germline V gives CDR1 GTSNPN, CDR2 SVGIG (reference sequence). CDR3 nucleotide sequence: TGTGCCTGGAGTGAGGCAGGGGAGCAGCCCCAGCATTTT. Its protein is CAWSEAGEQPQHF.

The chain is built from TRBV15 and TRBJ2-7; 8 bases align to TRBD1. The CDR3 is 22 residues long. Unmatched junction bases numbered 23, after V lost 0 bases and J lost 1 base. Germline CDR1 is LNHNV and CDR2 is YYDKDF (reference sequence). The CDR3 region has the DNA TGTGCCACCAGCAGAGATAAGGCCCGATCCGGGACAGGCTTCGTTACGTCCTACGAGCAGTACTTC. As protein: CATSRDKARSGTGFVTSYEQYF.

The V and J genes are TRBV6-1 and TRBJ2-5, with TRBD1 identical over 11 bases. The DNA end is a closer match to TRBJ2-7, so the J assignment may be wrong. CDR1 is MNHNS, CDR2 SASEGT, per germline. This CDR3 has 14 residues. CDR3 sequence reads: CASRGTGGLYEQYF. The CDR3, as DNA: TGTGCCAGCAGAGGGACAGGGGGTCTCTACGAGCAGTACTTC.

The genes are TRBV5-6 and TRBJ1-2; TRBD1 is a possible D gene (6 bases). V was shortened by 4 bases and J by 8 bases, with 18 bases between the two germline ends. Germline loops: CDR1 SGHDT, CDR2 YYEEEE. The CDR3 contains 14 residues. CDR3 DNA: TGTGCCAGCAGCCCCGGACAGCTAATTTTGGGCTACACCTTC. This translates into CASSPGQLILGYTF.

This chain links TRBV13 with TRBJ1-2; 7 nucleotides agree with TRBD1. J lost 4 bases, V lost 5 bases, and 10 bases had no gene match. Germline values: CDR1 PRHDT, CDR2 FYEKMQ (reference sequence). This CDR3 contains 15 residues. CDR3 protein: CASSASDRAPYGYTF. The CDR3 DNA reads TGTGCCAGCAGCGCTTCTGACAGGGCCCCCTATGGCTACACCTTC.